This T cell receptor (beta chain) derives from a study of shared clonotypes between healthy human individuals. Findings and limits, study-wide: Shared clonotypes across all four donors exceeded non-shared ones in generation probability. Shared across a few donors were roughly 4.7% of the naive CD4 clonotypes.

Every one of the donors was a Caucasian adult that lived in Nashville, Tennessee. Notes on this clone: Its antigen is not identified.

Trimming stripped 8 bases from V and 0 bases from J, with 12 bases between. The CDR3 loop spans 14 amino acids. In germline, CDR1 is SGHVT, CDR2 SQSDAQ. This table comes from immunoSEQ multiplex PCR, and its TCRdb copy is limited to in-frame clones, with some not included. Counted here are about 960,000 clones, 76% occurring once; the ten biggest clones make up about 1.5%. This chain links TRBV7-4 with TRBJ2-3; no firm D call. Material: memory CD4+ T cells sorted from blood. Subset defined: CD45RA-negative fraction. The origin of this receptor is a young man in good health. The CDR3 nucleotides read TGTGCCAGCTTCTCCCACGGGAGCACAGATACGCAGTATTTT. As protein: CASFSHGSTDTQYF. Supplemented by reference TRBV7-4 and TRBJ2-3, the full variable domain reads GAGVSQSPRYKVAKRGRDVALRCDSISGHVTLYWYRQTLGQGSEVLTYSQSDAQRDKSGRPSGRFSAERPERSVSTLKIQRTEQGDSAVYLCASFSHGSTDTQYFGPGTRLTVL.